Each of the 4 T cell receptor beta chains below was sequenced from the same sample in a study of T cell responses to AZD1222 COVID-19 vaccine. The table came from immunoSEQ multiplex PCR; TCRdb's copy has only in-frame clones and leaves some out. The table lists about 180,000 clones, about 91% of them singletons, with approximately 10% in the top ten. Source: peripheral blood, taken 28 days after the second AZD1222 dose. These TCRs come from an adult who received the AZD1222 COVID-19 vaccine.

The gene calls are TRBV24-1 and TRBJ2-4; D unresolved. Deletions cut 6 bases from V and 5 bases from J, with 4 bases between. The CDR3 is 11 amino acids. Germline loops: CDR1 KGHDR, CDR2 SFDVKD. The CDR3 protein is CATSTENIQYF. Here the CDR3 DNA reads TGTGCCACCAGTACAGAAAACATTCAGTACTTC.

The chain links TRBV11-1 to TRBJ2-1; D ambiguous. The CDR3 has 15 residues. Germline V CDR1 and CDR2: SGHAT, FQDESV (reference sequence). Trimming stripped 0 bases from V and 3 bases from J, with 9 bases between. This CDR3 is CASSLAGNGYNEQFF. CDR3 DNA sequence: TGTGCCAGCAGCTTAGCGGGGAATGGCTACAATGAGCAGTTCTTC. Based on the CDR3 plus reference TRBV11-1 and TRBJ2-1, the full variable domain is EAEVAQSPRYKITEKSQAVAFWCDPISGHATLYWYRQILGQGPELLVQFQDESVVDDSQLPKDRFSAERLKGVDSTLKIQPAELGDSAMYLCASSLAGNGYNEQFFGPGTRLTVL.

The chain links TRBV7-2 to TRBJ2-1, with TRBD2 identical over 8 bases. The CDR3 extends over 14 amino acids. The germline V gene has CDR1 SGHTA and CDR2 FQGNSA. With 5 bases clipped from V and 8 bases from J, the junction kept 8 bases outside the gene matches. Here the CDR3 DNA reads TGTGCCAGCAGCCGGGGGGGCGTCTTTGATGAGCAGTTCTTC. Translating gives CASSRGGVFDEQFF.

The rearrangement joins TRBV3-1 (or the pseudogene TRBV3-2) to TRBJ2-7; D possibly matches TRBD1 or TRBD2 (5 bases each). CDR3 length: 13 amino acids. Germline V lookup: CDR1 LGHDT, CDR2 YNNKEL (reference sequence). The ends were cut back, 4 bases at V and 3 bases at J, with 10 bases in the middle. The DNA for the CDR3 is TGTGCCAGCAGCCCCGGGACGCTCTACGAGCAGTACTTC. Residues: CASSPGTLYEQYF.